This T cell receptor beta chain emerged from a study of control samples from healthy donors and cancer patients. This clone was seen more than once but under ten times. Germline CDR1 SEHNR, CDR2 FQNEAQ (reference sequence). The trim removed 2 bases at V and 5 bases at J, leaving 8 bases unmatched. This CDR3 has 16 amino acids. Assay used: immunoSEQ multiplex PCR; TCRdb lists only in-frame clones, some missing. The data show 98,000 or so clones, around 90% seen once. Sequenced input: blood. The chain joins TRBV7-9 to TRBJ2-1, with 8 bases fitting TRBD2. This TCR derives from a woman in her 70s in good health. The DNA of the CDR3 is TGTGCCAGCAGCTTAAGTTCTCTAGCGGGCCACAATGAGCAGTTCTTC. Translating gives CASSLSSLAGHNEQFF.